A selection of T cell receptor beta chains follows, all from one sample in a study of PD-1 blockade in classical Hodgkin lymphoma. The method was immunoSEQ multiplex PCR; TCRdb's version includes in-frame clones alone and lacks a portion of them. The sample carries about 22,000 clones, 70% to 80% recorded once. Material: CD4+ T cells from blood, obtained before the fourth cycle of nivolumab. Every receptor here comes from a human donor with classical Hodgkin lymphoma. The CDR3 runs from the conserved cysteine through the conserved F or W. Each record gives: clone size, V gene, J gene, D gene, CDR3 DNA, CDR3 protein. The D gene is left open where the match is weak. Rows give clone size only sometimes, using once, few, many, or a class for an expanded clone.

NA	TRBV19	TRBJ2-5	NA	TGTGCCAGTAGCCCGGACAGCCTAAGAGGGGAGACCCAGTACTTC	CASSPDSLRGETQYF
few	TRBV9	TRBJ1-1	TRBD1	TGTGCCAGCAGCGTGTCCGGGCAGGGGGCTGAGGCTTTCTTT	CASSVSGQGAEAFF
once	TRBV7-8	TRBJ2-5	TRBD2	TGTGCCAGCAGCCCCCTGGCGGGGGGACGAGAGACCCAGTACTTC	CASSPLAGGRETQYF
NA	TRBV6-6	TRBJ2-3	NA	TGTGCCAGCAGTTACTCCGGCAACACAGATACGCAGTATTTT	CASSYSGNTDTQYF
NA	TRBV5-4	TRBJ2-3	NA	TGTGCCAGCAGCTCCCCGGGGGGCCACACAGATACGCAGTATTTT	CASSSPGGHTDTQYF
NA	TRBV5-6	TRBJ2-6	NA	TGTGCCAGCAGAAGGACGTCTGGGGCCAACGTCCTGACTTTC	CASRRTSGANVLTF
few	TRBV7-8	TRBJ1-6	NA	TGTGCCAGCAGCTTACAGGACTATAATTCACCCCTCCACTTT	CASSLQDYNSPLHF
NA	TRBV6-6	TRBJ1-1	NA	TGTGCCAGCAGTTACGCGGAGGGACGGAGGAACACTGAAGCTTTCTTT	CASSYAEGRRNTEAFF
NA	TRBV21-1	TRBJ2-1	NA	TGTGCCAGCAGCAAAACTAGCTGGAGCTCCTACAATGAGCAGTTCTTC	CASSKTSWSSYNEQFF
NA	TRBV5-1	TRBJ1-2	NA	TGCGCCAGCAGCTTGGCCGCGGGACGCTCGGAAAGCTACACCTTC	CASSLAAGRSESYTF
few	TRBV18	TRBJ1-1	NA	TGTGCCAGCTCACCATATTTGGCAGAAAAAGCTTTCTTT	CASSPYLAEKAFF
NA	TRBV28	TRBJ1-6	NA	TGTGCCAGCAGTTCCCCGGTGGGCTCCTATAATTCACCCCTCCACTTT	CASSSPVGSYNSPLHF
NA	TRBV7-9	TRBJ2-3	TRBD2	TGTGCCAGCAGCTGGACTAGCGGGGGGCAGGGAGATACGCAGTATTTT	CASSWTSGGQGDTQYF
NA	TRBV4-1	TRBJ2-1	NA	TGCGCCAGCAGCCAAGAAAGTGGCAATGAGCAGTTCTTC	CASSQESGNEQFF
NA	TRBV7-2	TRBJ1-2	TRBD1	TGTGCCAGCAGCTTAGATAGACAGGGGGCGGGTGGCTACACCTTC	CASSLDRQGAGGYTF
NA	TRBV4-3	TRBJ1-2	NA	TGCGCCAGCAGCCAAGATCTTGGGGGAGGTAAAGGCTATGGCTACACCTTC	CASSQDLGGGKGYGYTF
NA	TRBV7-8	TRBJ2-1	TRBD2	TGTGCCAGCAGCTTACGAAATATGGCGGGGGGGTACAATGAGCAGTTCTTC	CASSLRNMAGGYNEQFF
few	TRBV6-5	TRBJ1-2	NA	TGTGCCAGCAGTTACTCGATCCGACGGCATGGCTACACCTTC	CASSYSIRRHGYTF
NA	TRBV19	TRBJ1-1	NA	TGTGCCAGTAGTATGGGTCCGTGGAACACTGAAGCTTTCTTT	CASSMGPWNTEAFF
NA	TRBV4-3	TRBJ2-3	TRBD1	TGCGCCAGCAGCCAGGACAGGGGGGACACAGATACGCAGTATTTT	CASSQDRGDTDTQYF
NA	TRBV5-1	TRBJ2-7	NA	TGCGCCAGCAGCCCGGAACCGGACCTATCCTACGAGCAGTACTTC	CASSPEPDLSYEQYF
once	TRBV7-9	TRBJ1-4	TRBD1	TGTGCCAGCAGCTTACCCACAGGGGGACCTAATGAAAAACTGTTTTTT	CASSLPTGGPNEKLFF
NA	TRBV7-2	TRBJ1-2	NA	TGTGCCAGCAGCTTAGATCTCAGGGAGGGAGGCTACACCTTC	CASSLDLREGGYTF
NA	TRBV5-4	TRBJ1-2	NA	TGTGCCAGCAGCACCGGCGGGGACTATGGCTACACCTTC	CASSTGGDYGYTF
NA	TRBV4-3	TRBJ2-7	TRBD1	TGCGCCAGCAGCCAAGATCGGGGGACAGGGGTCAACGAGCAGTACTTC	CASSQDRGTGVNEQYF
few	TRBV5-4	TRBJ2-2	TRBD1	TGTGCCAGCAGCTTTTGGCAGGGGGCCGGGGAGCTGTTTTTT	CASSFWQGAGELFF
NA	TRBV5-4	TRBJ2-5	TRBD2	TGTGCCAGCAGCTCTCGACTAGCGGGGTTCCAAGAGACCCAGTACTTC	CASSSRLAGFQETQYF
NA	TRBV2	TRBJ2-2	TRBD1	TGTGCCAGCACCGGACAGGGGAACACCGGGGAGCTGTTTTTT	CASTGQGNTGELFF
NA	TRBV5-1	TRBJ1-1	NA	TGCGCCAGCAGCTTGGGGTGGGGCATGAACACTGAAGCTTTCTTT	CASSLGWGMNTEAFF
NA	TRBV6-5	TRBJ2-1	NA	TGTGCCAGCAGTTACGTATCCCCCGGTCCGCGCAATGAGCAGTTCTTC	CASSYVSPGPRNEQFF
NA	TRBV28	TRBJ1-2	TRBD1	TGTGCCAGCAGTTCGTACAGGGGACCCATCTATGGCTACACCTTC	CASSSYRGPIYGYTF
few	TRBV5-6	TRBJ2-6	NA	TGTGCCAGCAGCTTGCCGGACGGAGCGTCTGGGGCCAACGTCCTGACTTTC	CASSLPDGASGANVLTF
NA	TRBV18	TRBJ1-2	NA	TGTGCCAGCTCACTTCCAAACTATGGCTACACCTTC	CASSLPNYGYTF
few	TRBV29-1	TRBJ1-2	NA	TGCAGCGTTGAAGTAAGCGGGGGCTACACCTTC	CSVEVSGGYTF
NA	TRBV19	TRBJ2-3	NA	TGTGCCAGTAGTATTGGTATAGCCACAGATACGCAGTATTTT	CASSIGIATDTQYF
NA	TRBV10-3	TRBJ1-6	NA	TGTGCCATCAGTGAGTCGCTCGTTCTAAGCTCCTATAATTCACCCCTCCACTTT	CAISESLVLSSYNSPLHF
NA	TRBV7-9	TRBJ1-6	NA	TGTGCCAGCAGCGCCTGGACAGACAATTCACCCCTCCACTTT	CASSAWTDNSPLHF
NA	TRBV19	TRBJ2-4	NA	TGTGCCAGTAGTAGGGACACAATAGCCAAAAACATTCAGTACTTC	CASSRDTIAKNIQYF
NA	TRBV27	TRBJ2-7	NA	TGTGCCAGCAGTTCCCGGGACCCCAGGGGCGAGCAGTACTTC	CASSSRDPRGEQYF
few	TRBV2	TRBJ1-6	NA	TGTGCCAGCAGAGAGAACTATAATTCACCCCTCCACTTT	CASRENYNSPLHF
NA	TRBV5-4	TRBJ2-2	NA	TGTGCCAGCAGCTTGGAGCTAGCGCAGGCCGGGGAGCTGTTTTTT	CASSLELAQAGELFF
NA	TRBV7-8	TRBJ2-7	NA	TGTGCCAGCAGCTTATTGAGGCAGTCCTACGAGCAGTACTTC	CASSLLRQSYEQYF
once	TRBV7-9	TRBJ1-1	NA	TGTGCCAGCAGCCGAGTCGGGACTGAAGCTTTCTTT	CASSRVGTEAFF
NA	TRBV14	TRBJ1-6	NA	TGTGCCAGCAGCCAAGTCGGTGGGGGCTCTAATTCACCCCTCCACTTT	CASSQVGGGSNSPLHF
few	TRBV7-2	TRBJ2-7	NA	TGTGCCAGCAGCTTAGCTCGCACCTACGAGCAGTACTTC	CASSLARTYEQYF
NA	TRBV6-6	TRBJ2-2	NA	TGTGCCAGCACAGGCTACACCGGGGAGCTGTTTTTT	CASTGYTGELFF
once	TRBV5-4	TRBJ2-1	NA	TGTGCCAGCAGCTTGATTGGGATAGACAATGAGCAGTTCTTC	CASSLIGIDNEQFF
NA	TRBV7-9	TRBJ1-1	NA	TGTGCCAGCAGCCAGGGGTGGATAGCGGGAGACACTGAAGCTTTCTTT	CASSQGWIAGDTEAFF
NA	TRBV7-2	TRBJ2-5	TRBD2	TGTGCCAGCAGCTCGACTAGCGGGAACCAAGAGACCCAGTACTTC	CASSSTSGNQETQYF
NA	TRBV11-2	TRBJ2-3	NA	TGTGCCAGCAGCTCAATCTACAGGTCAGCAAGCACAGATACGCAGTATTTT	CASSSIYRSASTDTQYF
NA	TRBV5-1	TRBJ2-1	NA	TGCGCCAGCAGCTTGGTTTTAGGGGGCTACAATGAGCAGTTCTTC	CASSLVLGGYNEQFF
once	TRBV27	TRBJ2-3	TRBD2	TGTGCCAGCAGTTTACATCCTAGCGGGCTCCGTAGCACAGATACGCAGTATTTT	CASSLHPSGLRSTDTQYF